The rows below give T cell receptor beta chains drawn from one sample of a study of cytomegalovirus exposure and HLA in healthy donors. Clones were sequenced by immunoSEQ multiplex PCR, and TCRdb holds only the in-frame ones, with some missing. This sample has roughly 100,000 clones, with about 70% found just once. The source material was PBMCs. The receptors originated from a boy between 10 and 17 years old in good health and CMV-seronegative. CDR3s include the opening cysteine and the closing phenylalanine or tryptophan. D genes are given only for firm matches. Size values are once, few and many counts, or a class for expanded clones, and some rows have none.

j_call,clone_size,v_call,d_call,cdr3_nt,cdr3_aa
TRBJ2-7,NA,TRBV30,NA,TGTGCCTGGGGTACCGGGAACCTCTACGAGCAGTACTTC,CAWGTGNLYEQYF
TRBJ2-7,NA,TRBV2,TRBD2,TGTGCCAGCAGTGGGGTGGGAGGGGAGTACGAGCAGTACTTC,CASSGVGGEYEQYF
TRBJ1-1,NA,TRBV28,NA,TGTGCCAGCAGTTTAACGGGGTCGGCTCAAGCTTTCTTT,CASSLTGSAQAFF
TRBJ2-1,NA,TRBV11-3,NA,TGTGCCAGCAGCTGGGGGGGGCGGGGCTACAATGAGCAGTTCTTC,CASSWGGRGYNEQFF
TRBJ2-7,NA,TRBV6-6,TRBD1,TGTGCCAGCAGTTACTCCGGGACAGGGGGCTACGAGCAGTACTTC,CASSYSGTGGYEQYF
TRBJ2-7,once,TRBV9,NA,TGTGCCAGCAGCGCCCACTCCGAGGTTGGCGAGCAGTACTTC,CASSAHSEVGEQYF
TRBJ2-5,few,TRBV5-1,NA,TGCGCCAGCAGCCCCGGGACTGGCGGGTACCAAGAGACCCAGTACTTC,CASSPGTGGYQETQYF
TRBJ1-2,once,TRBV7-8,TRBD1,TGTGCCAGCAGCTTAGGATCCGGGACAGAATTTAACTATGGCTACACCTTC,CASSLGSGTEFNYGYTF
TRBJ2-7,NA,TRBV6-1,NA,TGTGCCAGCAGAGTCAACCCGGACAGCCAATACGAGCAGTACTTC,CASRVNPDSQYEQYF
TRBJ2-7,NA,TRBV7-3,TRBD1,TGTGCCAGCAGCTCCTACAGGGGAAACGAGCAGTACTTC,CASSSYRGNEQYF
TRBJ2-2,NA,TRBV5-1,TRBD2,TGCGCCAGCAGCTCAATCCCGACTAGCGGGGGACGAAACACCGGGGAGCTGTTTTTT,CASSSIPTSGGRNTGELFF
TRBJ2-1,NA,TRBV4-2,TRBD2,TGTGCCAGCAGCCAGGAACCTAGCGGGAGTTCCGATGAGCAGTTCTTC,CASSQEPSGSSDEQFF
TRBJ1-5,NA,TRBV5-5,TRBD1,TGTGCCAGCAGCTTGACCGACAGGGGGGATAGCAATCAGCCCCAGCATTTT,CASSLTDRGDSNQPQHF
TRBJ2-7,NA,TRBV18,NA,TGTGCCAGCTCACCAAATTCCGCGGGTTACTCCTACGAGCAGTACTTC,CASSPNSAGYSYEQYF
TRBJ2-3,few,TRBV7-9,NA,TGTTCCAGCAGCTACAGCGCGGGCCGCACAGATACGCAGTATTTT,CSSSYSAGRTDTQYF
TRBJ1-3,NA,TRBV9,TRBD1,TGTGCCAGCAGCGTTGCCACAGGGGCGGTGAGCATGAACACCATATATTTT,CASSVATGAVSMNTIYF
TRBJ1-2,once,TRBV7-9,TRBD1,TGTGCCAGCAGCTTCAAGGACAGGGTCCTTTTAGGCTATGGCTACACCTTC,CASSFKDRVLLGYGYTF
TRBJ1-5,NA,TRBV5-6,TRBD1,TGTGCCAGCAGCTGGACAGGGGATAATAAGCCCCAGCATTTT,CASSWTGDNKPQHF
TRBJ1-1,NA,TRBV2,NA,TGTGCCAGCAATCCCTGGGGGGAAACGGACACTGAAGCTTTCTTT,CASNPWGETDTEAFF
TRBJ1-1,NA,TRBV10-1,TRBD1,TGCGCCAGCAGTGAGAGGGACAGGGGGCGGAGTAACACTGAAGCTTTCTTT,CASSERDRGRSNTEAFF
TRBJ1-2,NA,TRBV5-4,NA,TGTGCCAGCAGCTTACAGTCACCCCAGGGCTACACCTTC,CASSLQSPQGYTF
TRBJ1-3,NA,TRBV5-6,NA,TGTGCCAGCAGCTTGGTACTGGGAAACACCATATATTTT,CASSLVLGNTIYF
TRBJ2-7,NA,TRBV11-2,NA,TGTGCCAGCAGCCACTCAGGGCCTCCCTACGAGCAGTACTTC,CASSHSGPPYEQYF
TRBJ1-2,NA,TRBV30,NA,TGTGCCTGGGACCGGGACTCGGGCTATGGCTACACCTTC,CAWDRDSGYGYTF
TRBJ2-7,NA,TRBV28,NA,TGTGCCAGCCGTGGGGCCCTAAACTCCTACGAGCAGTACTTC,CASRGALNSYEQYF
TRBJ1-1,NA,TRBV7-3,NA,TGTGCCAGCAGCTTAGACCCGACAGCTGAAGCTTTCTTT,CASSLDPTAEAFF
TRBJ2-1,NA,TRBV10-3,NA,TGTGCCACCACAGCCCTGGAGGGCTATAGTGAGCAGTTCTTC,CATTALEGYSEQFF
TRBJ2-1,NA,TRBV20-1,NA,TGCAGTGCTGGAGACTTGAATGAGCAGTTCTTC,CSAGDLNEQFF
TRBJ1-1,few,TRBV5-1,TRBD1,TGCGCCAGCGGTCGACAGGGAAGCACTGAAGCTTTCTTT,CASGRQGSTEAFF
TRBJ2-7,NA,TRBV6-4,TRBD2,TGTGCCAGCACAAAGCGGGGCGAGCAGTACTTC,CASTKRGEQYF
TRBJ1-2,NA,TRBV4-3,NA,TGCGCCAGCAGCCAAGGGGGGGCTAACTATGGCTACACCTTC,CASSQGGANYGYTF
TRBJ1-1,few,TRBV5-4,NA,TGTGCCAGCAGGGGCCAGGGGACGACCACTGAAGCTTTCTTT,CASRGQGTTTEAFF
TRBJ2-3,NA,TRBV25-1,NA,TGTGCCAGCAGTGATCCCGCGAGCACAGATACGCAGTATTTT,CASSDPASTDTQYF
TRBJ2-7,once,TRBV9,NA,TGTGCCAGCAGCGTAGGTGGGGGGGCAGTCGAGCAGTACTTC,CASSVGGGAVEQYF
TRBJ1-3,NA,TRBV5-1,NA,TGCGCCAGCAGCTTGTTTGAGGCCTCTGGAAACACCATATATTTT,CASSLFEASGNTIYF
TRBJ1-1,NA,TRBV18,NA,TGTGCCAGCTCACCAGGGGGGGGACGAGCTGAAGCTTTCTTT,CASSPGGGRAEAFF
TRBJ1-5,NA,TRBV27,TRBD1,TGTGCCAGCAGTCCCAGGGGGGCTCAGCCCCAGCATTTT,CASSPRGAQPQHF
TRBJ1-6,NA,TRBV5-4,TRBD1,TGTGCCAGCAGCATCTCGGGAGGGGGCATCGGGTCACCCCTCCACTTT,CASSISGGGIGSPLHF
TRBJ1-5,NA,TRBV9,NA,TGTGCCAGCAGTTTCGGGAGCAATCAGCCCCAGCATTTT,CASSFGSNQPQHF
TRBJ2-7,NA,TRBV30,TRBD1,TGTGCCTGGAGTTCGGACAGGGTCGTGTACTTC,CAWSSDRVVYF
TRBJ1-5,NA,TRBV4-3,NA,TGCGCCAGCAGCCCGGACAGTTATCAGCCCCAGCATTTT,CASSPDSYQPQHF
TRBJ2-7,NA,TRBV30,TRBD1,TGTGCCTGGAGTCTTGGGACAGTGCCCGCGGACTTC,CAWSLGTVPADF
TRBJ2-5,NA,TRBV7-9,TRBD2,TGTGCCAGCAGCCCCCGGTGGGGAGGGGAGACCCAGTACTTC,CASSPRWGGETQYF
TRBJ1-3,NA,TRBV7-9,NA,TGTGCCAGCAGCTTAGAGGCCAGGGGAAACACCATATATTTT,CASSLEARGNTIYF
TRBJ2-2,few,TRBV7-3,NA,TGTGCCAGCAGCTTAAATCCAGTCACCGGGGAGCTGTTTTTT,CASSLNPVTGELFF
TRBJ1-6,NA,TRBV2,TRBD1,TGTGCCAGCAGGCTACAGGGGAATAATAATTCACCCCTCCACTTT,CASRLQGNNNSPLHF
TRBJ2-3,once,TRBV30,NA,TGTGCCCTCGACAGGGGAGGGTACACAGATACGCAGTATTTT,CALDRGGYTDTQYF
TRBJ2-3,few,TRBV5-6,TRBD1,TGTGCCAGCAGCTTGCGAGTGCTCGGCAGGGGGCGCGCAGCAGATACGCAGTATTTT,CASSLRVLGRGRAADTQYF
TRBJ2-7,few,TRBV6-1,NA,TGTGCCAGCAGTGACCAGACCTTCGGGGAGCAGTACTTC,CASSDQTFGEQYF
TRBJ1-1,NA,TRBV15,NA,TGTGCCACCAGCAGTCCCCCCAGGTTGAACACTGAAGCTTTCTTT,CATSSPPRLNTEAFF